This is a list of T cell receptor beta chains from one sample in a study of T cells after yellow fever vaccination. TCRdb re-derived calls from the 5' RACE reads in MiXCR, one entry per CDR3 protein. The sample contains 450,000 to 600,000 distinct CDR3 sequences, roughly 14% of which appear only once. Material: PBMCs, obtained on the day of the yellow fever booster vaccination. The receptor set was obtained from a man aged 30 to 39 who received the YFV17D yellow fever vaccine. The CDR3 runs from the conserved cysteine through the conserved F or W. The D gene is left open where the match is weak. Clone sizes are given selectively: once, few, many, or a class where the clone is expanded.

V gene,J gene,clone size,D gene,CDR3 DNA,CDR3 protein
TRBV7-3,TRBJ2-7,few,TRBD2,TGTGCCAGCAGCCGATATCGCGGGAGTTACGAGCAGTACTTC,CASSRYRGSYEQYF
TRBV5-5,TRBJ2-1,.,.,TGTGCCAGCAGCGTGGGTCTGTACAATGAGCAGTTCTTC,CASSVGLYNEQFF
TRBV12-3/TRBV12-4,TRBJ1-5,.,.,TGTGCCAGCAGTTTATCGGGATATAGCAATCAGCCCCAGCATTTT,CASSLSGYSNQPQHF
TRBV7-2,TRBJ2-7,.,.,TGTGCCAGCAGCTTAGACGTCCCCGAGCAGTACTTC,CASSLDVPEQYF
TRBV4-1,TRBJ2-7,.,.,TGCGCCAGCAGCCAAGATCAGGAAGGCGACGAGCAGTACTTC,CASSQDQEGDEQYF
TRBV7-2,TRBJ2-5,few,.,TGTGCCAGCACCCCACCAGGACAGACTCAAGAGACCCAGTACTTC,CASTPPGQTQETQYF
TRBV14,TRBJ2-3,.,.,TGTGCCAGCAGCCAACACGTCACAGATACGCAGTATTTT,CASSQHVTDTQYF
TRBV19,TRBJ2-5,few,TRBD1,TGTGCCAGGGGACAGGGCGAGTGGGAGACCCAGTACTTC,CARGQGEWETQYF
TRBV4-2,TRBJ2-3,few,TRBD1,TGTGCCAGCAGCCAAGAACGGGGACAGGGTACAGATACGCAGTATTTT,CASSQERGQGTDTQYF
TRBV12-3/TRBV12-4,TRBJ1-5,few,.,TGTGCCAGCAGTGACCTCGGGTCGCAGCCCCAGCATTTT,CASSDLGSQPQHF
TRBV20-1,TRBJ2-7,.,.,TGCAGTGCTACTCGGCGGGCCGCCTACGAGCAGTACTTC,CSATRRAAYEQYF
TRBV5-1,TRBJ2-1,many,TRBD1,TGCGCCAGCAGTCGGGACAGCGTTTCTTACAATGAGCAGTTCTTC,CASSRDSVSYNEQFF
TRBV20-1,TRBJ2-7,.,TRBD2,TGCAGTGCTGGAGAGACGGGACTAGCAGGCGAGCAGTACTTC,CSAGETGLAGEQYF
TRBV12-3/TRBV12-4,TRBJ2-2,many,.,TGTGCCAGCAGTCCCTCCGGGAGCACCGGGGAGCTGTTTTTT,CASSPSGSTGELFF
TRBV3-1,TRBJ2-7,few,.,TGTGCCAGCAGCCAAGCGGGAGCTCCTGACGAGCAGTACTTC,CASSQAGAPDEQYF
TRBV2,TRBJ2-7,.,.,TGTGCCAGCAGACTTAGACTAGAGACGTCTAACGAGCAGTACTTC,CASRLRLETSNEQYF
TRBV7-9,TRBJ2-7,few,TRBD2,TGTGCCAGCAGCACTAGCGGGAGAATATACGAGCAGTACTTC,CASSTSGRIYEQYF
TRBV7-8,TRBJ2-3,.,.,TGTGCCAGCAGCTTAATAACCCTCGGTACGCAGTATTTT,CASSLITLGTQYF
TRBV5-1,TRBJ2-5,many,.,TGCGCCAGCAGCCTGTACCAAGAGACCCAGTACTTC,CASSLYQETQYF
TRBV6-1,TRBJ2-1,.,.,TGTGCCAGCAGTCCAGCCGACGGGGTACGGTCCTACAATGAGCAGTTCTTC,CASSPADGVRSYNEQFF
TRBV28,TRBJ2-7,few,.,TGTGCCAGCACAGGCCCAGAGTACGAGCAGTACTTC,CASTGPEYEQYF
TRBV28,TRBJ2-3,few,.,TGTGCCAGCAGGCCGTTGGGGTGGTCCACAGATACGCAGTATTTT,CASRPLGWSTDTQYF
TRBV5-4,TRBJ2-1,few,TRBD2,TGTGCCAGCAGCTTGTACGGACTAGCGGTCCCGGGGTTCTTC,CASSLYGLAVPGFF
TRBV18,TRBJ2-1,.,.,TGTGCCAGCTCACCGCCAGGAGGAGCGGAATCCTACAATGAGCAGTTCTTC,CASSPPGGAESYNEQFF
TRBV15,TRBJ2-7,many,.,TGTGCCACCAGCAGAGATTTAGGGGTTTCCTACGAGCAGTACTTC,CATSRDLGVSYEQYF
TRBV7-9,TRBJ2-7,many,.,TGTGCCAGCAGCTTAATGGGAGACGAGCAGTACTTC,CASSLMGDEQYF
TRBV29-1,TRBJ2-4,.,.,TGCAGCGTTGAGGCCCTAGACTCAGCCAAAAACATTCAGTACTTC,CSVEALDSAKNIQYF
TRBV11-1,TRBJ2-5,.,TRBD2,TGTGCCAGCAGCTTCACTAGCGGGAGGGCCAGCGGCCAAGAGACCCAGTACTTC,CASSFTSGRASGQETQYF
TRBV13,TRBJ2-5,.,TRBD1,TGTGCCAGCAGCTTAGTACAGGGGAGTGGTGTCCAGTACTTC,CASSLVQGSGVQYF
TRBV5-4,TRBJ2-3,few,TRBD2,TGTGCCAGCAGCCCGACTAGCGGAATGACAGATACGCAGTATTTT,CASSPTSGMTDTQYF
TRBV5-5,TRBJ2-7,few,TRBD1,TGTGCCAGCAGCTTGTTACAGGGGTCCTACGAGCAGTACTTC,CASSLLQGSYEQYF
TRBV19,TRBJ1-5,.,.,TGTGCCAGTAGTATCCGGGGGGCGGTGGACAATCAGCCCCAGCATTTT,CASSIRGAVDNQPQHF
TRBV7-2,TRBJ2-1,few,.,TGTGCCAGCAGCTTCGGGATGAACTACAATGAGCAGTTCTTC,CASSFGMNYNEQFF
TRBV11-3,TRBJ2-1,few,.,TGTGCCAGCAGCTTAGACTTCTACAATGAGCAGTTCTTC,CASSLDFYNEQFF
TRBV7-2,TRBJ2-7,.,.,TGTGCCAGCAGCTTAGTAGCGGAGGAGCCCTCCTACGAGCAGTACTTC,CASSLVAEEPSYEQYF
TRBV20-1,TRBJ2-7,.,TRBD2,TGCAGTGCCCGGACAAGCGGGAGCATCGACGAGCAGTACTTC,CSARTSGSIDEQYF
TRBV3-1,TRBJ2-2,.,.,TGTGCCAGCCACTCCACCGGGGAGCTGTTTTTT,CASHSTGELFF
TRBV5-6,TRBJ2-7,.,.,TGTGCCAGCAGCTTGGCCGCATTGCGGGGCAGATCCTACGAGCAGTACTTC,CASSLAALRGRSYEQYF
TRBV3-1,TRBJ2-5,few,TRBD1,TGTGCCAGCAGAGTGGGACAGGAAAAGACCCAGTACTTC,CASRVGQEKTQYF
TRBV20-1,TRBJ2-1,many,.,TGCAGTGCTAGATCTGGGTCTTCCCAGGGTTCTTCCCTCTACAATGAGCAGTTCTTC,CSARSGSSQGSSLYNEQFF
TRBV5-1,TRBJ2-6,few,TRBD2,TGCGCCAGCAGCTTACCACTAGCGGTTCTCTCTGGGGCCAACGTCCTGACTTTC,CASSLPLAVLSGANVLTF
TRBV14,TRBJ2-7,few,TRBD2,TGTGCCAGCAAACTAGCGGGGGCCTACGAGCAGTACTTC,CASKLAGAYEQYF
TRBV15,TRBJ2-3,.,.,TGTGCCACCAGCCGACCACAAGCCGATACGCAGTATTTT,CATSRPQADTQYF
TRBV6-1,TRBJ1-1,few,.,TGTGCCAGCAGTCGACGGGTGAACACTGAAGCTTTCTTT,CASSRRVNTEAFF
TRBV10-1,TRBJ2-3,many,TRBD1,TGCGCCAGCAGACGACAGGGTTCAGATACGCAGTATTTT,CASRRQGSDTQYF
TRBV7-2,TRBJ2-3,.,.,TGTGCCAGCAGCCCGGACCTCGACACAGATACGCAGTATTTT,CASSPDLDTDTQYF
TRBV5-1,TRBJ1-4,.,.,TGCGCCAGCAGCGTCCTGAGGGGGGATGAAAAACTGTTTTTT,CASSVLRGDEKLFF
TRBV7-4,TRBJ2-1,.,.,TGTGCCAGCAGCTTACCCAGCGGAAGAAGGGGGGGGGGATACAATGAGCAGTTCTTC,CASSLPSGRRGGGYNEQFF
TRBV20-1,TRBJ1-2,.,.,TGCAGTGCTAGAGACCAATATGGCTACACCTTC,CSARDQYGYTF
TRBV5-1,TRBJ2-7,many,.,TGCGCCAGCAGCCAGCTTTATGGGCTCGACGAGCAGTACTTC,CASSQLYGLDEQYF
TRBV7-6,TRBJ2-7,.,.,TGTGCCAGCAGCCGTGGAAAAGCCTACGAGCAGTACTTC,CASSRGKAYEQYF
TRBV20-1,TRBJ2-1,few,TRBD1,TGCAGTGCTAGTGAGGGACAGAGAGTCTACAATGAGCAGTTCTTC,CSASEGQRVYNEQFF